A single sample is the source of the 10 T cell receptor beta chains below, sequenced in a study of cytomegalovirus exposure and HLA in healthy donors. The PCR was carried out with 60 Vbeta primers and 13 Jbeta primers. The method was immunoSEQ multiplex PCR; TCRdb's version includes in-frame clones alone and lacks a portion of them. Of approximately 140,000 clones in the sample, over 75% were seen once. Sequencing input: PBMCs. The receptors were sampled from a woman between 45 and 65 years old in good health and CMV-seropositive.

The rearrangement uses TRBV5-6 and TRBJ1-1; D gene unclear. With 2 bases removed from V and 8 bases from J, the gap between germline ends came to 10 bases. CDR3 length equals 12 residues. Looked up from germline, CDR1 is SGHDT and CDR2 is YYEEEE. CDR3 amino acids: CASSFGPGEAFF. The CDR3 coding sequence is TGTGCCAGCAGCTTCGGACCGGGAGAAGCTTTCTTT.

The chain has TRBV6-1 and TRBJ2-2, with D possibly being TRBD1 (5 bases). The CDR3 length is 13 residues. Germline V lookup: CDR1 MNHNS, CDR2 SASEGT. The germline V and J ends were trimmed by 6 bases and 5 bases, with 10 bases remaining between them. This chain's CDR3 is CASSRVRTGELFF. The CDR3 bases are TGTGCCAGCAGCAGGGTCCGAACCGGGGAGCTGTTTTTT.

This clone has only one observation. The chain has TRBV19 and TRBJ2-7; TRBD2 aligns across 11 bases. Per the germline V gene, CDR1 is LNHDA and CDR2 is SQIVND (reference sequence). The CDR3 totals 16 residues. The ends lost 6 bases at V and 0 bases at J; junction bases unmatched: 7. CDR3 sequence (DNA): TGTGCCAGTAGACGGGGGACTAGCGGAACCTCCTACGAGCAGTACTTC. Protein sequence: CASRRGTSGTSYEQYF.

The chain couples TRBV6-1 to TRBJ1-5; D is unresolved. The CDR3 has 13 amino acids. V lost 4 bases and J 7 bases, leaving 11 bases between the germline ends. CDR1 is MNHNS and CDR2 is SASEGT in the germline V gene. The DNA of the CDR3 is TGTGCCAGCAGTGCCCGGGGAGACCAGCCCCAGCATTTT. Protein product: CASSARGDQPQHF.

The chain uses TRBV6-1 and TRBJ2-5; the match to TRBD1 covers 7 bases. The J call may be in error: the DNA end matches TRBJ2-7 better. This CDR3 contains 14 residues. Germline V gene lookup returns CDR1 MNHNS and CDR2 SASEGT. The CDR3 DNA follows: TGTGCCAGCAGTCAGAGGACAGGAGGATACGAGCAGTACTTC. Translating it yields CASSQRTGGYEQYF.

J is TRBJ1-1 and V is TRBV7-9; D is perhaps TRBD1 (5 bases). CDR1 is SEHNR and CDR2 is FQNEAQ in the germline V gene (reference sequence). With 5 bases removed from V and 6 bases from J, the gap between germline ends came to 7 bases. This CDR3 has 11 amino acids. CDR3 bases: TGTGCCAGCAGCCAGGGTTCTGAAGCTTTCTTT. Translating gives CASSQGSEAFF. The variable domain in full, completed from reference TRBV7-9 and TRBJ1-1, reads DTGVSQNPRHKITKRGQNVTFRCDPISEHNRLYWYRQTLGQGPEFLTYFQNEAQLEKSRLLSDRFSAERPKGSFSTLEIQRTEQGDSAMYLCASSQGSEAFFGQGTRLTVV.

This chain links TRBV27 with TRBJ1-1, with D possibly matching TRBD1 (5 bases). The germline CDR1 and CDR2 sequences are MNHEY and SMNVEV (reference sequence). This CDR3 is built from 13 residues. Between the trimmed V and J ends, which lost 2 bases and 1 base, there was a span of 5 bases. The chain's CDR3 is CASSLQGNTEAFF. The CDR3 bases are TGTGCCAGCAGTTTACAGGGGAACACTGAAGCTTTCTTT.

DNA for the CDR3: TGTGCCAGCAGCTTCCCCCGCGGGACAGGGATCCACGAGCAGTACTTC. Its translation is CASSFPRGTGIHEQYF. V and J are TRBV11-2 and TRBJ2-5; 9 bases are a match to TRBD1. The J call may be wrong; the DNA end is better matched by TRBJ2-7. The germline V gene has CDR1 SGHAT and CDR2 FQNNGV. The CDR3 is 16 amino acids.

The CDR3 sequence: CASKLGTLEGDTIYF. DNA of the CDR3: TGTGCCAGCAAACTGGGTACCCTCGAGGGGGACACCATATATTTT. The chain is built from TRBV7-9 and TRBJ1-3; a possible D gene is TRBD1 (6 bases). In germline, CDR1 is SEHNR, CDR2 FQNEAQ (reference sequence). Between the trimmed V and J ends, which lost 7 bases and 8 bases, there was a span of 21 bases. There are 15 residues in the CDR3.

The chain carries TRBV5-1 and TRBJ2-1, with 11 bases fitting TRBD2. The V gene end was trimmed by 5 bases and the J gene end by 2 bases; junction bases not matched to a gene: 0. Germline CDR1 SGHRS, CDR2 YFSETQ. The CDR3 loop spans 14 amino acids. The CDR3 coding sequence is TGCGCCAGCAGACTAGCGGGGGCCTACAATGAGCAGTTCTTC. It specifies CASRLAGAYNEQFF.